The source of this T cell receptor beta chain is a study of cytomegalovirus exposure and HLA in healthy donors. Study-level points and caveats: Per published reports, the classifier diagnosed cytomegalovirus status with high specificity and sensitivity.

As to this clone: The target antigen is unknown.

The V and J ends lost 6 bases and 1 base, in that order; junction bases with no gene match: 3. The CDR3 runs to 15 residues. The germline gives CDR1 SGHTA, CDR2 FQGNSA. Amplification used 60 Vbeta primers and 13 Jbeta primers. Produced via immunoSEQ multiplex PCR; TCRdb's table is partial and in-frame only. Its table lists 100,000 to 150,000 clones. Specimen: PBMCs. This TCR was recovered from a middle-aged man in good health and CMV-seronegative. V usage is TRBV7-2 and J usage is TRBJ2-2; the match to TRBD2 covers 9 bases. The DNA of the CDR3 is TGTGCCAGCAGTATAGCGGGAGTGAACACCGGGGAGCTGTTTTTT. Translating it yields CASSIAGVNTGELFF.